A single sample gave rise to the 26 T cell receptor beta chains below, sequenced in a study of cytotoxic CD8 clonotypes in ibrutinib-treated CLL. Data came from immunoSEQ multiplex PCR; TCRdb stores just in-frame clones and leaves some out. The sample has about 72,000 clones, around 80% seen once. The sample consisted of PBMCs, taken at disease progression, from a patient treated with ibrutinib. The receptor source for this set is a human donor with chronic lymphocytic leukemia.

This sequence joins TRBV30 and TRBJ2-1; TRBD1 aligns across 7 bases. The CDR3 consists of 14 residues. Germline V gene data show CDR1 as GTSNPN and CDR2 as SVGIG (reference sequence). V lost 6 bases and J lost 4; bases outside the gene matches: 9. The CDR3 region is CACDRDPFYNEQFF. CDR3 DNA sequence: TGTGCCTGCGACAGGGATCCCTTTTACAATGAGCAGTTCTTC. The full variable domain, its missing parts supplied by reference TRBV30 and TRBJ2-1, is SQTIHQWPATLVQPVGSPLSLECTVEGTSNPNLYWYRQAAGRGLQLLFYSVGIGQISSEVPQNLSASRPQDRQFILSSKKLLLSDSGFYLCACDRDPFYNEQFFGPGTRLTVL.

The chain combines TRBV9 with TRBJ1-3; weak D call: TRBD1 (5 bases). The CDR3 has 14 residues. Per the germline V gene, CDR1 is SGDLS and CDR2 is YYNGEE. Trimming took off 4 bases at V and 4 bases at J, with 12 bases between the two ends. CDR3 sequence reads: CASSSMGVGNTIYF. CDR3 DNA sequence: TGTGCCAGCAGCAGCATGGGGGTCGGAAACACCATATATTTT.

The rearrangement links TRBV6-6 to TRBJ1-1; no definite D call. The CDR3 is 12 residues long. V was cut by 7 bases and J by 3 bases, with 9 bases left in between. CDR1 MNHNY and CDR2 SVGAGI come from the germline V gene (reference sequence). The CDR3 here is CASTAWDTEAFF. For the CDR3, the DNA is TGTGCCAGCACCGCATGGGACACTGAAGCTTTCTTT.

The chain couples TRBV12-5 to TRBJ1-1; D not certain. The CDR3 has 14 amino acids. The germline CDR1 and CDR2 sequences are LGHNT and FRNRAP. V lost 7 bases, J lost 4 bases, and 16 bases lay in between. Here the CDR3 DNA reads TGTGCTAGTGCCAGAGGGCGCGGTCGCACTGAAGCTTTCTTT. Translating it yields CASARGRGRTEAFF.

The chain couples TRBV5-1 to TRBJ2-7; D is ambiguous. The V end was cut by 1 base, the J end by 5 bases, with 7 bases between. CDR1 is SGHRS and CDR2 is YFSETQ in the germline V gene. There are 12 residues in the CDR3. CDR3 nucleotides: TGCGCCAGCAGCTTGAACGTCCACGAGCAGTACTTC. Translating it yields CASSLNVHEQYF.

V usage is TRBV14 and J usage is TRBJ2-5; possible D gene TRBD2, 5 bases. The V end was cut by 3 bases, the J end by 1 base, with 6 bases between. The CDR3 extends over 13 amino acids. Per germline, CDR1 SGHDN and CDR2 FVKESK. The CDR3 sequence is CASSHGLQETQYF. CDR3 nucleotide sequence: TGTGCCAGCAGCCACGGACTCCAAGAGACCCAGTACTTC. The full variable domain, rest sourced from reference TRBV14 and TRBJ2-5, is EAGVTQFPSHSVIEKGQTVTLRCDPISGHDNLYWYRRVMGKEIKFLLHFVKESKQDESGMPNNRFLAERTGGTYSTLKVQPAELEDSGVYFCASSHGLQETQYFGPGTRLLVL.

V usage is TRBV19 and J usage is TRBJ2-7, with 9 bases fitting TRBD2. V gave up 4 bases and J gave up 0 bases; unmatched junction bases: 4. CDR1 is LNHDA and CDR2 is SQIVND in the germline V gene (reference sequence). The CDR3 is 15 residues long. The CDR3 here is CASSTTSGSSYEQYF. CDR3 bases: TGTGCCAGTAGTACCACTAGCGGGTCCTCCTACGAGCAGTACTTC.

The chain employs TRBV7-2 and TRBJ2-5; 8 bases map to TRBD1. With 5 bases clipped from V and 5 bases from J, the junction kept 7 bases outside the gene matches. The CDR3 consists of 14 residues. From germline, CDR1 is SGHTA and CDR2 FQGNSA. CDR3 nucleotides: TGTGCCAGCAGCGAACAGGGGGTTGGGGAGACCCAGTACTTC. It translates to CASSEQGVGETQYF.

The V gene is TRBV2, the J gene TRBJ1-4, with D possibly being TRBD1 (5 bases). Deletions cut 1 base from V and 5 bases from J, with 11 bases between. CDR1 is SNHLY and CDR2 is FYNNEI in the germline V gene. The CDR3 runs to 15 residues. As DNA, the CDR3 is TGTGCCAGCAGTGAAGTCAGGGTAGGGAATGAAAAACTGTTTTTT. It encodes CASSEVRVGNEKLFF.

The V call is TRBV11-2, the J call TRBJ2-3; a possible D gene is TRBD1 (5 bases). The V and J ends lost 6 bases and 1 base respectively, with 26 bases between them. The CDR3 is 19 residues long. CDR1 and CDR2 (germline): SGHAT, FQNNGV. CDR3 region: CASRRVRLVGEPRTDTQYF. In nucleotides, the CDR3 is TGTGCCAGCAGGAGAGTGCGTTTAGTAGGGGAACCCCGCACAGATACGCAGTATTTT.

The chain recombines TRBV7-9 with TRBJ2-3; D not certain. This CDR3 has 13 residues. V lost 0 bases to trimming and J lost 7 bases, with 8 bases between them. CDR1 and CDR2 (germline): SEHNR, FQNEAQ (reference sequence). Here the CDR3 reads CASSLALENTQYF. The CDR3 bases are TGTGCCAGCAGCTTAGCGTTGGAAAATACGCAGTATTTT.

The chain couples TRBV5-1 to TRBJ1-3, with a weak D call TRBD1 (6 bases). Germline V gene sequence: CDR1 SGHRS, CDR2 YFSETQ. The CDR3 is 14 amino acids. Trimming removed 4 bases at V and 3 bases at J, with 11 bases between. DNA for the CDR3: TGCGCCAGCAGCGTAACAGGGTTTGGAAACACCATATATTTT. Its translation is CASSVTGFGNTIYF.

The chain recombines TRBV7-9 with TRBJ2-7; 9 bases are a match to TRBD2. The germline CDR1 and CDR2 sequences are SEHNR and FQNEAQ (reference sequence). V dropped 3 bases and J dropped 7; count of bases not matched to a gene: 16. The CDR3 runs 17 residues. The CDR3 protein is CASSFWDTGLAGWEQYF. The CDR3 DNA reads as TGTGCCAGCAGCTTTTGGGACACGGGCCTAGCGGGGTGGGAGCAGTACTTC.

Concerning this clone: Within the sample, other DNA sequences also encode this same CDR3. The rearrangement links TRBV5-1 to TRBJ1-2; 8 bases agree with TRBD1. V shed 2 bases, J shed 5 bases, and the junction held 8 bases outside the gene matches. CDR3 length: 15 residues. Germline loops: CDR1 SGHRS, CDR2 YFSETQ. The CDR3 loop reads CASSFGAGGGYGYTF. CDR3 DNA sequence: TGCGCCAGCAGCTTCGGGGCAGGGGGCGGGTATGGCTACACCTTC. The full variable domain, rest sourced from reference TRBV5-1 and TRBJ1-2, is KAGVTQTPRYLIKTRGQQVTLSCSPISGHRSVSWYQQTPGQGLQFLFEYFSETQRNKGNFPGRFSGRQFSNSRSEMNVSTLELGDSALYLCASSFGAGGGYGYTFGSGTRLTVV.

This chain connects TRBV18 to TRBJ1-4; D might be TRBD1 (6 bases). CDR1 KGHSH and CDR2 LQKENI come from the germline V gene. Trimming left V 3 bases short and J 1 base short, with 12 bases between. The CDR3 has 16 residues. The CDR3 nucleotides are TGTGCCAGCTCACCCCCAGGGGCGGGAACTAATGAAAAACTGTTTTTT. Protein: CASSPPGAGTNEKLFF.

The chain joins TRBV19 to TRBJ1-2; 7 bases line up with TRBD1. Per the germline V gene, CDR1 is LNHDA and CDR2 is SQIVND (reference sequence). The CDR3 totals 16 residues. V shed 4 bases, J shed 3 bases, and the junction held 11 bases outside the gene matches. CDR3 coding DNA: TGTGCCAGTAGTAAACCCCAAGGGGGCGCGGACTATGGCTACACCTTC. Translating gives CASSKPQGGADYGYTF.

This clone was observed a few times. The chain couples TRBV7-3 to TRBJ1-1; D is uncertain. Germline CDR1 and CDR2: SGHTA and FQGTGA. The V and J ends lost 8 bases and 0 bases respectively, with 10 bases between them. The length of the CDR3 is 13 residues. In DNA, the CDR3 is TGTGCCAGCGGGCTGAACATGAACACTGAAGCTTTCTTT. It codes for CASGLNMNTEAFF.

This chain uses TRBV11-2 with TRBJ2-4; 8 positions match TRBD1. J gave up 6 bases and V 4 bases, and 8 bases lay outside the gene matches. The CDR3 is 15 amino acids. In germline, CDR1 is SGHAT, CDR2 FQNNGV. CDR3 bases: TGTGCCAGCAGCTCGATCGTGGACAGGGCAAACATTCAGTACTTC. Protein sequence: CASSSIVDRANIQYF. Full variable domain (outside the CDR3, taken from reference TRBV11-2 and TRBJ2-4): EAGVAQSPRYKIIEKRQSVAFWCNPISGHATLYWYQQILGQGPKLLIQFQNNGVVDDSQLPKDRFSAERLKGVDSTLKIQPAKLEDSAVYLCASSSIVDRANIQYFGAGTRLSVL.

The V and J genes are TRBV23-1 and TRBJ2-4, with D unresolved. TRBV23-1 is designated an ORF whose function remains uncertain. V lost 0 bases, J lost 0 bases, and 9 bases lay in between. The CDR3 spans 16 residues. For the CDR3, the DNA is TGCGCCAGCAGTCAATCGCGGTTAGTAGCCAAAAACATTCAGTACTTC. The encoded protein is CASSQSRLVAKNIQYF.

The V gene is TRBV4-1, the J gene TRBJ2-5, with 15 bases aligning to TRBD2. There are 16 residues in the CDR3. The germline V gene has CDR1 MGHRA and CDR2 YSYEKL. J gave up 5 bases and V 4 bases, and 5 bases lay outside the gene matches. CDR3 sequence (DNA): TGCGCCAGCAGCCCCGGACTAGCGGGGGGGCTTGAGACCCAGTACTTC. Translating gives CASSPGLAGGLETQYF.

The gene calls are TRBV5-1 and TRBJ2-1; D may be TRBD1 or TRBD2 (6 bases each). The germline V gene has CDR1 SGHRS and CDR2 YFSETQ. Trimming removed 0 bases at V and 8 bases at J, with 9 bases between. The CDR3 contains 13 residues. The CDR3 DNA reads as TGCGCCAGCAGCTTGGACGGGGGCTATGAGCAGTTCTTC. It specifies CASSLDGGYEQFF.

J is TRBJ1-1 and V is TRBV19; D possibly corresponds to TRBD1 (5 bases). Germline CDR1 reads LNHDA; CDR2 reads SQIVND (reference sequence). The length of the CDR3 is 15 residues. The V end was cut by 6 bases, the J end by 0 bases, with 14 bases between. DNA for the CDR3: TGTGCCAGTAGGCGTCCCGGGACGGTGAACACTGAAGCTTTCTTT. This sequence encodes CASRRPGTVNTEAFF.

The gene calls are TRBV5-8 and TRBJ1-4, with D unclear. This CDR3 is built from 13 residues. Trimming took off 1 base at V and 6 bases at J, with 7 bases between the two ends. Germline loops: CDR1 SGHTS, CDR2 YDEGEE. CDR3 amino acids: CASSLKVDEKLFF. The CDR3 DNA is TGTGCCAGCAGCTTGAAGGTGGATGAAAAACTGTTTTTT.

CDR3 region: CASSLGQGRQTQYF. CDR3 coding DNA: TGTGCCAGCAGCCTTGGACAGGGAAGGCAGACCCAGTACTTC. The chain uses TRBV5-6 and TRBJ2-5; 8 bases agree with TRBD1. The ends lost 4 bases at V and 6 bases at J; junction bases unmatched: 8. Germline V gene sequence: CDR1 SGHDT, CDR2 YYEEEE. The CDR3 contains 14 residues.

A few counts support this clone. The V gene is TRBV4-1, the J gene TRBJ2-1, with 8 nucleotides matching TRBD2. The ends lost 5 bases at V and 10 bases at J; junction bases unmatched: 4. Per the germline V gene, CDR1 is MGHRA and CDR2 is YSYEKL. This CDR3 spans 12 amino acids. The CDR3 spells CASSSRGGEQFF. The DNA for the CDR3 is TGCGCCAGCAGCTCCCGGGGGGGCGAGCAGTTCTTC.

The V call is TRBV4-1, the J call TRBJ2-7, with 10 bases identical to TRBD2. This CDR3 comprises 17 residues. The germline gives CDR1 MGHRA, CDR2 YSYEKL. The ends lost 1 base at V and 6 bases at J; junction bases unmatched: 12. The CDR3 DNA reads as TGCGCCAGCAGCCAAGCGGATCGGGCTAGCGGGAGAGGCGAGCAGTACTTC. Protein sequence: CASSQADRASGRGEQYF.